These 5 T cell receptor beta chains share one sample of origin, sequenced in a study of T cells in Graves' hyperthyroidism and ophthalmopathy. TCR beta CDR3 sequences were amplified from RNA transcripts. The TCR CDR3 was amplified in a first-round RT-PCR using the HTBI primer set. MiXCR was run by TCRdb on the multiplex PCR reads, yielding one entry per CDR3 protein. The sample shows roughly 57,000 distinct CDR3 sequences, 53% of them seen only once. The sequenced material came from blood. The origin of the receptors is a woman aged 55-75 years with Graves' ophthalmopathy.

In this sample, this clonotype turned up many times. The V gene is TRBV6-5, the J gene TRBJ2-1, with D perhaps TRBD1 or TRBD2 (5 bases each). This CDR3 spans 14 amino acids. Between the trimmed V and J ends, which lost 6 bases and 8 bases, there was a span of 17 bases. Germline V lookup: CDR1 MNHEY, CDR2 SVGAGI. CDR3 sequence (DNA): TGTGCCAGCAGCCAAGATCCAGGGAGTCATGAGCAGTTCTTC. Its protein is CASSQDPGSHEQFF.

Many counts were recorded for this clonotype. The chain recombines TRBV6-2 or TRBV6-3 with TRBJ2-7; 8 nucleotides agree with TRBD1. V was pared by 2 bases and J by 4 bases, with 10 bases of the junction left unmatched. The germline CDR1 and CDR2 sequences are MNHEY and SVGEGT. There are 16 residues in the CDR3. The DNA of the CDR3 is TGTGCCAGCAGTTACCCAACAGGGGGAAGTAGGTACGAGCAGTACTTC. Its translation: CASSYPTGGSRYEQYF.

The CDR3 region is CASSLQGVRTYEQYF. The CDR3 DNA sequence: TGTGCCAGCAGCTTGCAGGGGGTCAGGACCTACGAGCAGTACTTC. V and J are TRBV7-6 and TRBJ2-7, with 7 bases lining up with TRBD1. CDR3 length: 15 residues. The V gene end was trimmed by 3 bases and the J gene end by 2 bases; junction bases not matched to a gene: 7. Germline assignment: CDR1 SGHVS and CDR2 FNYEAQ.

This clonotype was detected once. One end of the junction does not line up with germline, which may come from a read error. The rearrangement uses TRBV29-1 and TRBJ1-2; D perhaps matches TRBD1 (5 bases). The germline CDR1 and CDR2 sequences are SQVTM and ANQGSEA. The CDR3 sequence is 12 residues long. The CDR3 region is CSLGGGRNGHTF. DNA of the CDR3: TGCAGCCTTGGGGGGGGGAGAAATGGCCACACCTTC.

Notes on this clonotype: The CDR3 ends on some other residue instead of the conserved phenylalanine or tryptophan, so this is likely a read error. The chain links TRBV25-1 to TRBJ2-1; 12 bases fit TRBD1. This CDR3 has 18 residues. J lost 7 bases, V lost 7 bases, and 17 bases had no gene match. Germline lookup yields CDR1 MGHDK and CDR2 SYGVNS. The CDR3 region is CASKGTGGSYTEANEQFS. The CDR3 DNA sequence: TGTGCCAGCAAGGGGACAGGGGGCAGTTACACCGAAGCGAATGAGCAGTTCTCC.